Listed below are T cell receptor beta chains from one sample, sequenced in a study of cytomegalovirus exposure and HLA in healthy donors. Assay: immunoSEQ multiplex PCR; the TCRdb copy retains only in-frame clones and omits some. The sample consists of some 150,000 clones, roughly 80% of them appearing once. Sequenced sample: PBMCs. These TCRs come from a man aged 35 to 55 in good health and CMV-seronegative. Each CDR3 is given with its conserved first and last residue. The D gene is left open where the match is weak. A clone size is listed for some rows: how often the clone was seen (once, few, many), or a class if it is expanded.

TRBV29-1	TRBJ2-1	-	-	CSVDPGLAYNEQFF	TGCAGCGTAGATCCGGGACTGGCATACAATGAGCAGTTCTTC
TRBV5-4	TRBJ2-5	TRBD2	-	CASSSTSGLQETQYF	TGTGCCAGCAGCTCGACTAGCGGGCTACAAGAGACCCAGTACTTC
TRBV6-1	TRBJ1-5	-	-	CASSGTVYNQPQHF	TGTGCCAGCAGTGGGACAGTTTACAATCAGCCCCAGCATTTT
TRBV7-9	TRBJ1-1	-	few	CASSMRTANTEAFF	TGTGCCAGCAGCATGAGGACAGCGAACACTGAAGCTTTCTTT
TRBV9	TRBJ2-1	-	-	CASSVVPGMVDEQFF	TGTGCCAGCAGCGTAGTTCCGGGTATGGTTGATGAGCAGTTCTTC
TRBV5-1	TRBJ2-4	TRBD1	-	CASSLVPMGQGQNIQYF	TGCGCCAGCAGCTTGGTGCCCATGGGACAGGGACAAAACATTCAGTACTTC
TRBV6-4	TRBJ2-3	TRBD2	-	CASSATGTSATDTQYF	TGTGCCAGCAGTGCGACCGGGACTAGCGCCACAGATACGCAGTATTTT
TRBV10-3	TRBJ1-1	-	-	CAISGLRDTGEAFF	TGTGCCATCAGCGGACTCCGGGACACGGGTGAAGCTTTCTTT
TRBV13	TRBJ1-1	-	-	CASSWGGDTEAFF	TGTGCCAGCAGCTGGGGGGGGGACACTGAAGCTTTCTTT
TRBV5-1	TRBJ2-7	TRBD1	few	CASSFTGDSYEQYF	TGCGCCAGCAGCTTCACAGGGGATTCCTACGAGCAGTACTTC
TRBV19	TRBJ1-2	TRBD1	-	CASTPGQGVYGYTF	TGTGCCAGTACCCCGGGGCAGGGGGTATATGGCTACACCTTC
TRBV7-8	TRBJ1-3	-	-	CASSPPGTTGNTIYF	TGTGCCAGCAGCCCGCCCGGGACAACTGGAAACACCATATATTTT
TRBV11-2	TRBJ1-1	TRBD1	-	CASSLRGRGMNTEAFF	TGTGCCAGCAGCTTAAGGGGGCGCGGGATGAACACTGAAGCTTTCTTT
TRBV27	TRBJ1-1	TRBD1	-	CASSANQGAWNTEAFF	TGTGCCAGCAGTGCAAACCAGGGGGCCTGGAACACTGAAGCTTTCTTT
TRBV5-4	TRBJ1-2	TRBD1	once	CASSWGQTLRGYTF	TGTGCCAGCAGCTGGGGACAGACCTTGAGGGGCTACACCTTC
TRBV25-1	TRBJ1-4	-	once	CASSEWAATNEKLFF	TGTGCCAGCAGTGAATGGGCCGCAACTAATGAAAAACTGTTTTTT